This T cell receptor beta chain was found in a study of CD8 T cells in ankylosing spondylitis. General observations from the study: Both synovial fluid and blood in reactive arthritis had previously been reported to carry some motif variants. Clones tied to disease were said to be significantly enriched in matched ankylosing spondylitis synovial fluid. A TCR beta motif made of 7 to 9 highly homologous variants seemed typical of ankylosing spondylitis blood.

This clonotype has more than one count but fewer than ten. Its specificity is not known. This CDR3 spans 15 amino acids. Germline lookup yields CDR1 SEHNR and CDR2 FQNEAQ (reference sequence). V was pared by 2 bases and J by 2 bases, with 2 bases of the junction left unmatched. Each CDR3 protein is one row after TCRdb ran MiXCR on the 5' RACE reads. The sample yields approximately 540,000 distinct CDR3 sequences, 10% to 15% seen once. The sequencing sample was made of blood, either unsorted or a sorted T cell fraction (not recorded which). The receptor was isolated from a male donor with ankylosing spondylitis. J is TRBJ1-4 and V is TRBV7-9, with 7 bases identical to TRBD1. CDR3 nucleotide sequence: TGTGCCAGCAGCTTACAGGGACAGACTAATGAAAAACTGTTTTTT. Amino acids: CASSLQGQTNEKLFF.